The 25 T cell receptor beta chains below were found in one sample sequenced in a study of OX40 agonist ivuxolimab in advanced cancers. The data were produced by immunoSEQ multiplex PCR, yet TCRdb's version contains in-frame clones alone and is incomplete. The sample contains about 54,000 clones, 91% of which appear only once. The material sequenced was CD4+ or CD8+ T cells sorted from blood, taken in a trial of the OX40 agonist ivuxolimab. Receptor source: an adult with an advanced solid tumor such as melanoma, head and neck, liver or kidney cancer.

CDR3 DNA sequence: TGTGCCAGTAGTATAGATCTTGGGTCAGGACTAGCGATCGGGGAGCTGTTTTTT. Translation: CASSIDLGSGLAIGELFF. The chain employs TRBV19 and TRBJ2-2; 9 nucleotides align to TRBD2. The V and J ends lost 0 bases and 7 bases, in that order; junction bases with no gene match: 12. Germline CDR1 is LNHDA and CDR2 is SQIVND (reference sequence). The CDR3 contains 18 residues.

The V gene is TRBV9, the J gene TRBJ2-1, with D tentatively TRBD1 or TRBD2 (6 bases each). The CDR3 contains 19 residues. Germline loops: CDR1 SGDLS, CDR2 YYNGEE. The V gene lost 0 bases and the J gene lost 8 bases, with 27 bases spanning the gap. This CDR3 is CASSVEGTEGRGPGDEQFF. For the CDR3, the DNA is TGTGCCAGCAGCGTAGAAGGGACTGAGGGCCGGGGGCCTGGCGATGAGCAGTTCTTC. Together with reference TRBV9 and TRBJ2-1, the CDR3 gives the full variable domain: DSGVTQTPKHLITATGQRVTLRCSPRSGDLSVYWYQQSLDQGLQFLIQYYNGEERAKGNILERFSAQQFPDLHSELNLSSLELGDSALYFCASSVEGTEGRGPGDEQFFGPGTRLTVL.

The V call is TRBV28, the J call TRBJ2-2; 9 bases match TRBD1. CDR1 and CDR2 (germline): MDHEN, SYDVKM. With V trimmed by 4 bases and J by 4 bases, 7 bases remained unmatched. This CDR3 contains 16 residues. The CDR3 region is CASSSEQGATTGELFF. DNA of the CDR3: TGTGCCAGCAGTTCGGAACAGGGGGCTACCACCGGGGAGCTGTTTTTT.

The J gene is TRBJ2-1, the V gene TRBV30; tentatively, D is TRBD2 (6 bases). Germline CDR1 reads GTSNPN; CDR2 reads SVGIG (reference sequence). The V end lost 5 bases, the J end lost 2 bases, and 10 bases lay between the germline ends. The CDR3 length is 13 residues. The CDR3 region has the DNA TGTGCCTGGGACACGGGAGCCTACAATGAGCAGTTCTTC. Encoded protein: CAWDTGAYNEQFF.

V is TRBV4-1 and J is TRBJ1-2, with D uncertain. Germline V gene sequence: CDR1 MGHRA, CDR2 YSYEKL. The germline V and J ends were trimmed by 2 bases and 0 bases, with 10 bases remaining between them. The CDR3 sequence is 15 residues long. CDR3 coding DNA: TGCGCCAGCAGCCAATCAACGCCTTCTAACTATGGCTACACCTTC. This gives the protein CASSQSTPSNYGYTF.

The chain joins TRBV5-1 to TRBJ2-6; D not resolved. Germline values: CDR1 SGHRS, CDR2 YFSETQ. The V end lost 0 bases, the J end lost 1 base, and 11 bases lay between the germline ends. The CDR3 sequence is 17 residues long. The CDR3 protein is CASSLEGSLSGANVLTF. DNA for the CDR3: TGCGCCAGCAGCTTGGAAGGCAGTTTATCTGGGGCCAACGTCCTGACTTTC. Full variable domain (missing parts from reference TRBV5-1 and TRBJ2-6): KAGVTQTPRYLIKTRGQQVTLSCSPISGHRSVSWYQQTPGQGLQFLFEYFSETQRNKGNFPGRFSGRQFSNSRSEMNVSTLELGDSALYLCASSLEGSLSGANVLTFGAGSRLTVL.

The rearrangement links TRBV4-1 to TRBJ2-7; D uncertain. The germline V gene has CDR1 MGHRA and CDR2 YSYEKL. V was trimmed by 0 bases and J by 1 base, leaving 4 bases between them. The CDR3 contains 13 residues. The CDR3 loop is CASSQESSYEQYF. The CDR3 DNA reads TGCGCCAGCAGCCAAGAGTCTTCCTACGAGCAGTACTTC.

This sequence joins TRBV7-8 and TRBJ1-3; no clear D. CDR1 and CDR2 from the germline V gene are SGHVS and FQNEAQ. The CDR3 totals 13 residues. V was clipped by 2 bases and J by 4 bases, with 6 bases between them. CDR3 sequence reads: CASSLFRGNTIYF. The CDR3 DNA reads as TGTGCCAGCAGCTTATTTCGGGGAAACACCATATATTTT.

V usage is TRBV6-5 and J usage is TRBJ2-7, with D unresolved. The V gene lost 0 bases and the J gene lost 2 bases, with 11 bases spanning the gap. In germline, CDR1 is MNHEY, CDR2 SVGAGI. The CDR3 is 15 amino acids. CDR3 amino acids: CASSYSNGRAYEQYF. The CDR3 coding sequence is TGTGCCAGCAGTTACTCGAACGGCAGAGCCTACGAGCAGTACTTC.

The genes are TRBV14 and TRBJ1-1; D is unresolved. The germline V gene has CDR1 SGHDN and CDR2 FVKESK. The CDR3 is 13 amino acids. The V end was cut by 1 base, the J end by 5 bases, with 8 bases between. Here the CDR3 reads CASSQGGWTEAFF. The CDR3 nucleotides are TGTGCCAGCAGCCAAGGGGGTTGGACTGAAGCTTTCTTT.

V and J are TRBV2 and TRBJ2-7; D not resolved. The germline gives CDR1 SNHLY, CDR2 FYNNEI. This CDR3 has 12 amino acids. Trimming cost V 3 bases and J 4 bases, with 7 bases left between them. In nucleotides, the CDR3 is TGTGCCAGCAGTGACAGGAGTTACGAGCAGTACTTC. It encodes CASSDRSYEQYF.

The chain employs TRBV2 and TRBJ1-2; no firm D call. The CDR3 spans 15 residues. Trimming stripped 2 bases from V and 4 bases from J, with 14 bases between. Per germline, CDR1 SNHLY and CDR2 FYNNEI. For the CDR3, the DNA is TGTGCCAGCAGTGAACCGGACCCGACCGGCTATGGCTACACCTTC. It is translated as CASSEPDPTGYGYTF.

The rearrangement uses TRBV9 and TRBJ2-2, with 7 positions matching TRBD1. CDR1 is SGDLS and CDR2 is YYNGEE in the germline V gene. V lost 1 base, J lost 2 bases, and 2 bases stayed unmatched. This CDR3 comprises 15 residues. CDR3 nucleotides: TGTGCCAGCAGCGTAAGGGACAGAAACACCGGGGAGCTGTTTTTT. Its protein is CASSVRDRNTGELFF.

The rearrangement uses TRBV5-1 and TRBJ2-7; D gene unclear. Germline lookup yields CDR1 SGHRS and CDR2 YFSETQ. CDR3 size: 11 residues. The V end was cut by 4 bases, the J end by 6 bases, with 8 bases between. CDR3 DNA: TGCGCCAGCAGCCAAGGGCCCGAGCAGTACTTC. It translates to CASSQGPEQYF.

The CDR3 sequence: CASSLLGERNQPQHF. CDR3 sequence (DNA): TGTGCCAGCAGCTTATTAGGGGAGAGAAATCAGCCCCAGCATTTT. The chain joins TRBV5-6 to TRBJ1-5, with a possible D match to TRBD1 (5 bases). This CDR3 contains 15 residues. The V end lost 2 bases, the J end lost 4 bases, and 13 bases lay between the germline ends. The germline V gene encodes CDR1 SGHDT and CDR2 YYEEEE.

This chain connects TRBV5-1 to TRBJ1-2; D not resolved. The V gene's germline CDR1 is SGHRS and CDR2 YFSETQ. The CDR3 has 16 amino acids. Trimming took off 1 base at V and 8 bases at J, with 21 bases between the two ends. The CDR3 region is CASSLTLGAQVDGYTF. CDR3 bases: TGCGCCAGCAGCTTGACCCTGGGAGCGCAGGTGGACGGCTACACCTTC.

This clone was observed once. The gene calls are TRBV27 and TRBJ2-7; D not resolved. Between the trimmed V and J ends, which lost 5 bases and 3 bases, there was a span of 11 bases. Germline V gene data show CDR1 as MNHEY and CDR2 as SMNVEV (reference sequence). CDR3 length: 13 residues. The CDR3 nucleotides read TGTGCCAGCAGTAAGGCCAGGAACTACGAGCAGTACTTC. Translation gives CASSKARNYEQYF.

As concerns this clone: The same CDR3 can be traced to other DNA sequences in this sample. The chain joins TRBV9 to TRBJ2-3, with D unclear. The V and J ends lost 0 bases and 1 base respectively, with 3 bases between them. The CDR3 has 13 amino acids. From germline, CDR1 is SGDLS and CDR2 YYNGEE. The CDR3 sequence is CASSVGGTDTQYF. The CDR3 coding sequence is TGTGCCAGCAGCGTAGGCGGCACAGATACGCAGTATTTT.

The gene calls are TRBV11-3 and TRBJ2-5, with a possible D match to TRBD2 (7 bases). Germline values: CDR1 SGHNT, CDR2 YENEEA. V was shortened by 11 bases and J by 4 bases, with 20 bases between the two germline ends. The CDR3 runs 14 residues. CDR3 amino acids: CAHSRGAQGETQYF. CDR3 sequence (DNA): TGTGCCCACTCCCGGGGGGCGCAAGGAGAGACCCAGTACTTC.

The count of this clone is one. The chain carries TRBV11-1 and TRBJ2-1; a weak D match, TRBD1 (6 bases). The CDR3 spans 12 residues. CDR1 is SGHAT and CDR2 is FQDESV in the germline V gene (reference sequence). The ends were cut back, 5 bases at V and 8 bases at J, with 10 bases in the middle. Here the CDR3 reads CASSPRGHEQFF. The CDR3 nucleotides read TGTGCCAGCAGCCCCAGGGGCCATGAGCAGTTCTTC.

The chain joins TRBV7-2 to TRBJ2-1, with unresolved D. The V and J ends lost 3 bases and 5 bases respectively, with 11 bases between them. The CDR3 is 14 residues long. CDR1 is SGHTA and CDR2 is FQGNSA in the germline V gene. The CDR3 spells CASSFMGYHNEQFF. The CDR3 DNA follows: TGTGCCAGCAGCTTTATGGGTTATCACAATGAGCAGTTCTTC.

J is TRBJ2-7 and V is TRBV27, with D tentatively TRBD1 (6 bases). Trimming took off 6 bases at V and 3 bases at J, with 12 bases between the two ends. CDR1 is MNHEY and CDR2 is SMNVEV in the germline V gene (reference sequence). This CDR3 region has 13 residues. This CDR3 is CASRPGVYYEQYF. In nucleotides, the CDR3 is TGTGCCAGCAGGCCAGGGGTCTACTACGAGCAGTACTTC.

This chain links TRBV27 with TRBJ1-3; D unresolved. The CDR3 runs 14 residues. V was trimmed by 8 bases and J by 0 bases, leaving 11 bases between them. Per the germline V gene, CDR1 is MNHEY and CDR2 is SMNVEV (reference sequence). CDR3 sequence: CASSRLGSGNTIYF. CDR3 bases: TGTGCCAGCTCTCGACTGGGCTCTGGAAACACCATATATTTT.

V gene TRBV7-3 combines with J gene TRBJ2-7; tentative D call: TRBD2 (6 bases). CDR3 length: 14 amino acids. Germline loops: CDR1 SGHTA, CDR2 FQGTGA. V gave up 5 bases and J gave up 3 bases, with 14 bases separating them. CDR3 residues: CASSLAYGSYEQYF. Here the CDR3 DNA reads TGTGCCAGCAGCCTCGCCTACGGGAGCTACGAGCAGTACTTC.

The chain carries TRBV11-2 and TRBJ2-7, with D unclear. Germline CDR1 SGHAT, CDR2 FQNNGV. Between the trimmed V and J ends, which lost 0 bases and 3 bases, there was a span of 18 bases. This CDR3 is 17 amino acids long. The CDR3 here is CASSLEGFGQSNYEQYF. For the CDR3, the DNA is TGTGCCAGCAGCTTAGAGGGTTTCGGGCAATCGAACTACGAGCAGTACTTC. The complete variable domain, with remaining parts taken from reference TRBV11-2 and TRBJ2-7, reads EAGVAQSPRYKIIEKRQSVAFWCNPISGHATLYWYQQILGQGPKLLIQFQNNGVVDDSQLPKDRFSAERLKGVDSTLKIQPAKLEDSAVYLCASSLEGFGQSNYEQYFGPGTRLTVT.